Shown below are 25 T cell receptor beta chains from a single sample sequenced in a study of breast tumors, draining lymph nodes, adjacent tissues. TCRdb reprocessed the multiplex PCR reads via MiXCR and lists one record per CDR3 protein. Among about 94,000 distinct CDR3 sequences, over 25% were seen once, and the ten largest hold 8% to 9%. Breast cancer patients provided tissue from their axillary draining lymph nodes. Sample: axillary lymph node tissue. Receptor source: a female donor with breast cancer. Some clones in this sample may be carry-over from other donors' samples.

This clonotype was seen many times. The DNA for the CDR3 is TGTGCCAGCAGCCCTGATACGGATACGCAGTATTTT. Its protein product is CASSPDTDTQYF. The rearrangement links TRBV7-9 to TRBJ2-3; D remains ambiguous. There are 12 residues in the CDR3. V was pared by 5 bases and J by 6 bases, with 9 bases between. The germline CDR1 and CDR2 sequences are SEHNR and FQNEAQ (reference sequence).

Points on this clonotype: The CDR3 does not end in the conserved phenylalanine or tryptophan, so this is likely a read error. The chain joins TRBV7-3 to TRBJ2-7, with TRBD2 matching 10 bases. The CDR3 totals 15 residues. Germline CDR1 is SGHTA and CDR2 is FQGTGA. Here the CDR3 DNA reads TGCGCCAGCAGCATATCTAGCGGGGGAGTGTCCGAGCAGTACTCC. It translates to CASSISSGGVSEQYS.

The rearrangement uses TRBV19 and TRBJ1-1; tentatively, D is TRBD1 (5 bases). Germline-derived CDR1 and CDR2 are LNHDA and SQIVND (reference sequence). V dropped 9 bases and J dropped 3 bases, with 11 bases sitting between them. The CDR3 is made up of 12 amino acids. Here the CDR3 DNA reads TGTGCCAGCTCCAGGGTATACACTGAAGCTTTCTTT. It specifies CASSRVYTEAFF. The full variable domain, its missing parts supplied by reference TRBV19 and TRBJ1-1, is DGGITQSPKYLFRKEGQNVTLSCEQNLNHDAMYWYRQDPGQGLRLIYYSQIVNDFQKGDIAEGYSVSREKKESFPLTVTSAQKNPTAFYLCASSRVYTEAFFGQGTRLTVV.

There are many counts of this clonotype. The V and J genes are TRBV20-1 and TRBJ2-7; the match to TRBD1 covers 8 bases. The ends lost 6 bases at V and 5 bases at J; junction bases unmatched: 15. This CDR3 has 15 amino acids. From germline, CDR1 is DFQATT and CDR2 SNEGSKA (reference sequence). The CDR3 is CSAPEVRTGRHEQYF. For the CDR3, the DNA is TGCAGTGCCCCCGAGGTCCGGACAGGGAGGCACGAGCAGTACTTC.

In the case of this clonotype: A much bigger clone sits one base away, suggesting this may be a read error. The V and J genes are TRBV7-8 and TRBJ1-1; D remains unclear. Trimming pared 1 base from V and 11 bases from J, leaving 11 bases between. CDR1 is SGHVS and CDR2 is FQNEAQ in the germline V gene. The CDR3 loop spans 12 amino acids. CDR3 sequence (DNA): TGTGCCAGCAGCTTAGGTTGGGCGGAGGCTTTCTTT. Protein sequence: CASSLGWAEAFF.

The table lists this clonotype with many counts. The rearrangement uses TRBV12-3 or TRBV12-4 and TRBJ2-2; possible D gene TRBD1, 5 bases. V dropped 8 bases and J dropped 2 bases, with 18 bases sitting between them. The CDR3 extends over 16 amino acids. The CDR3 is CASRGVGADNTGELFF. The CDR3 bases are TGTGCCAGCCGAGGAGTTGGGGCGGACAACACCGGGGAGCTGTTTTTT.

Turning to this clonotype: A much larger clone sits a single nucleotide away, making a read error possible. The gene calls are TRBV7-9 and TRBJ1-2; 9 bases agree with TRBD1. CDR3 size: 14 residues. The V and J ends lost 4 bases and 8 bases, in that order; junction bases with no gene match: 8. Germline V gene lookup returns CDR1 SEHNR and CDR2 FQNEAQ (reference sequence). CDR3 nucleotide sequence: TGTGCCAGCAGCTACCAGGGACAGGGAGGGGGCTACACCTTC. Amino acids: CASSYQGQGGGYTF.

This clonotype was recorded at least ten times. This chain uses TRBV7-9 with TRBJ1-2, with a tentative D call TRBD1 (6 bases). Trimming stripped 4 bases from V and 4 bases from J, with 13 bases between. The V gene's germline CDR1 is SEHNR and CDR2 FQNEAQ (reference sequence). The CDR3 totals 14 residues. In DNA, the CDR3 is TGTGCCAGCAGCTGGGCGACAGGTGGCTATGGCTACACCTTC. Translating gives CASSWATGGYGYTF.

This clonotype appeared many times. The chain couples TRBV7-3 to TRBJ2-1; perhaps TRBD2 as D (5 bases). The length of the CDR3 is 15 residues. The germline V gene has CDR1 SGHTA and CDR2 FQGTGA. Deletions cut 3 bases from V and 8 bases from J, with 17 bases between. The CDR3 DNA reads as TGTGCCAGCAGCTTGGAGGCAGGCCCCGCTCATGAGCAGTTCTTC. Translating gives CASSLEAGPAHEQFF.

V usage is TRBV29-1 and J usage is TRBJ1-2, with 11 nucleotides matching TRBD1. Trimming took 7 bases from V and 7 from J; bases not matched to a gene: 5. The CDR3 length is 12 residues. Germline V lookup: CDR1 SQVTM, CDR2 ANQGSEA. CDR3 region: CSAWTGGSGYTF. The CDR3 DNA reads TGCAGCGCCTGGACAGGGGGCAGTGGCTACACCTTC.

This clonotype occurred many times. The junction shows a germline mismatch at one end, possibly a read error. V and J are TRBV12-3 or TRBV12-4 and TRBJ2-7; 8 bases match TRBD2. The CDR3 sequence is 13 residues long. The CDR3 protein is CASSLAGIKEQYF. In DNA form, the CDR3 reads TGTGCCAGCAGTCTAGCGGGCATCAAGGAGCAGTACTTC.

Relative to its sample, this clonotype is medium-sized. The DNA of the CDR3 is TGCGCCAGCAGCGAAGGGACTAGCGGAGGTTCAGATACGCAGTATTTT. It specifies CASSEGTSGGSDTQYF. The chain recombines TRBV10-1 with TRBJ2-3, with 11 bases identical to TRBD2. Germline assignment: CDR1 WNHNN and CDR2 SYGVQD (reference sequence). The CDR3 loop spans 16 amino acids. V was pared by 6 bases and J by 4 bases, with 9 bases of the junction left unmatched.

The chain joins TRBV29-1 to TRBJ1-6, with TRBD1 matching over 8 bases. CDR3 length equals 13 residues. The V gene end was trimmed by 3 bases and the J gene end by 7 bases; junction bases not matched to a gene: 2. Looked up from germline, CDR1 is SQVTM and CDR2 is ANQGSEA. CDR3: CSVETGVNSPLHF. CDR3 sequence (DNA): TGCAGCGTTGAGACAGGGGTCAATTCACCCCTCCACTTT.

This clonotype has at least ten counts. A clone one base away is much larger, so this may be a read error. It is likely a read error, because the conserved phenylalanine at the end of the CDR3 is missing. This chain connects TRBV7-2 to TRBJ2-5; D not resolved. Germline values: CDR1 SGHTA, CDR2 FQGNSA. The CDR3 contains 14 residues. Trimming left V 2 bases short and J 2 bases short, with 9 bases between. The CDR3 nucleotides read TGTGCCAGCAGCTTAATCCGCAGGCAAGAGACCCAGTACCTC. It specifies CASSLIRRQETQYL.

This clonotype came up many times. This chain joins TRBV20-1 and TRBJ1-2; no definite D call. The length of the CDR3 is 13 residues. The germline V gene encodes CDR1 DFQATT and CDR2 SNEGSKA (reference sequence). The V gene lost 3 bases and the J gene lost 2 bases, with 10 bases spanning the gap. This chain's CDR3 is CSASPRSNYGYTF. In DNA, the CDR3 is TGCAGTGCTAGCCCCAGGTCAAACTATGGCTACACCTTC.

This clonotype was seen at least ten times. This chain links TRBV19 with TRBJ1-4; no clear D gene. V was shortened by 9 bases and J by 0 bases, with 14 bases between the two germline ends. This CDR3 has 15 residues. CDR1 and CDR2 (germline): LNHDA, SQIVND (reference sequence). The CDR3 DNA is TGTGCCAGCAGTGGCACCGACACAACTAATGAAAAACTGTTTTTT. This sequence encodes CASSGTDTTNEKLFF.

This clonotype was picked up many times. The J gene is TRBJ2-7, the V gene TRBV15; no clear D gene. Deletions cut 0 bases from V and 4 bases from J, with 13 bases between. There are 15 residues in the CDR3. From germline, CDR1 is LNHNV and CDR2 YYDKDF (reference sequence). CDR3 sequence: CATSRDTNLGYEQYF. The CDR3 coding sequence is TGTGCCACCAGCAGAGATACAAATTTAGGATACGAGCAGTACTTC. Supplemented by reference TRBV15 and TRBJ2-7, the full variable domain reads DAMVIQNPRYQVTQFGKPVTLSCSQTLNHNVMYWYQQKSSQAPKLLFHYYDKDFNNEADTPDNFQSRRPNTSFCFLDIRSPGLGDTAMYLCATSRDTNLGYEQYFGPGTRLTVT.

This clonotype was detected ten times or more. The genes are TRBV29-1 and TRBJ2-3; maybe TRBD2 (5 bases). The germline gives CDR1 SQVTM, CDR2 ANQGSEA. V lost 3 bases to trimming and J lost 3 bases, with 13 bases between them. The CDR3 consists of 14 residues. CDR3 bases: TGCAGCGTTGAGGCGGGCGGAGGAACAGATACGCAGTATTTT. It is translated as CSVEAGGGTDTQYF.

The chain uses TRBV29-1 and TRBJ1-2; D gene uncertain. The CDR3 loop spans 15 amino acids. Germline V gene sequence: CDR1 SQVTM, CDR2 ANQGSEA. V gave up 6 bases and J gave up 0 bases, with 17 bases separating them. The CDR3 region has the DNA TGCAGCGTCCCAACCCCTGGTTATCCTAACTATGGCTACACCTTC. Its translation is CSVPTPGYPNYGYTF.

In this sample, this clonotype turned up many times. The rearrangement links TRBV9 to TRBJ2-7; 7 nucleotides agree with TRBD2. Per germline, CDR1 SGDLS and CDR2 YYNGEE. This CDR3 comprises 15 residues. V gave up 0 bases and J gave up 7 bases; unmatched junction bases: 10. CDR3 bases: TGTGCCAGCAGCGTAGGTCTAGCGGAGATCTGGGAGCAGTACTTC. It translates to CASSVGLAEIWEQYF. Supplemented by reference TRBV9 and TRBJ2-7, the full variable domain reads DSGVTQTPKHLITATGQRVTLRCSPRSGDLSVYWYQQSLDQGLQFLIQYYNGEERAKGNILERFSAQQFPDLHSELNLSSLELGDSALYFCASSVGLAEIWEQYFGPGTRLTVT.

This clonotype was counted ten times or more. This chain uses TRBV15 with TRBJ1-4; TRBD1 matches 10 bases. This CDR3 comprises 19 residues. V gave up 1 base and J gave up 7 bases; unmatched junction bases: 15. Per the germline V gene, CDR1 is LNHNV and CDR2 is YYDKDF (reference sequence). CDR3 DNA sequence: TGTGCCACCAGCAGAGCAATTCCCGGGACAGGGGATGGGATTGAAAAACTGTTTTTT. Its protein is CATSRAIPGTGDGIEKLFF.

This clonotype was seen many times. Possible read error: a much larger clone is one base away. The rearrangement joins TRBV20-1 to TRBJ1-2, with D possibly TRBD1 on 6 matching bases. In germline, CDR1 is DFQATT, CDR2 SNEGSKA (reference sequence). V lost 0 bases and J lost 10, with 15 bases in between. This CDR3 has 13 residues. The CDR3 sequence is CSARDPEGGAYTF. In DNA, the CDR3 is TGCAGTGCTAGAGATCCTGAGGGGGGTGCCTACACCTTC.

Ten or more counts support this clonotype. One end of the junction is discordant with germline, which a read error may explain. CDR3 sequence reads: CASSLLNDGYTF. CDR3 DNA: TGCGCCAGCAGCCTGCTTAACGATGGCTACACCTTC. The chain carries TRBV5-1 and TRBJ1-2; the D is unclear. The CDR3 is 12 residues long. Per germline, CDR1 SGHRS and CDR2 YFSETQ.

This CDR3 is CAGGSTSGSSYEQYF. Here the CDR3 DNA reads TGTGCCGGGGGCTCGACTAGCGGGAGCTCCTACGAGCAGTACTTC. V gene TRBV7-9 combines with J gene TRBJ2-7; 12 bases fit TRBD2. The germline V gene encodes CDR1 SEHNR and CDR2 FQNEAQ (reference sequence). J was trimmed by 0 bases and V by 11 bases; bases with no gene match: 8. The CDR3 sequence is 15 residues long.

The sample holds many counts of this clonotype. The chain employs TRBV4-3 and TRBJ2-1, with unresolved D. V was pared by 2 bases and J by 8 bases, with 10 bases between. The length of the CDR3 is 13 residues. Germline V CDR1 and CDR2: LGHNA, YSLEER. The CDR3 DNA is TGCGCCAGCAGCCAAAATACTGTCCATGAGCAGTTCTTC. Translated: CASSQNTVHEQFF.